The clone carrying this TCR beta chain has at least ten counts. This entry belongs to a study of regulatory T cells in long-lasting Graves disease. Study information: Over 5 years on antithyroid drugs plus positive TSH receptor antibodies marked Graves' disease as persistent.

This CDR3 has 14 residues. The germline CDR1 and CDR2 sequences are SGHTA and FQGNSA. With V trimmed by 1 base and J by 5 bases, 2 bases remained unmatched. Assembly of TCR beta libraries relied on iRepertoire HTBI primers together with Arm-PCR of CDR3 regions. TCRdb reanalysed the multiplex PCR reads using MiXCR and keeps one entry per CDR3 protein. The table records some 420,000 distinct CDR3 sequences, 22% of them present only once. As for time point: persistent/refractory GD, antithyroid drugs over 5 years with positive TRAb. RNA from PBMCs was the source of the TCR library. The authors diagnosed Graves' disease using American Thyroid Association guidelines.

This chain uses TRBV7-2 with TRBJ1-5, with 7 bases aligning to TRBD1. The sequencing here drew on peripheral blood mononuclear cells (PBMCs), taken when the disease was refractory, from a patient treated with antithyroid drugs. This clonotype was obtained from a female donor with Graves disease. The CDR3, as DNA: TGTGCCAGCAGCTTAGGAGGGGGCTATCAGCCCCAGCATTTT. The encoded protein is CASSLGGGYQPQHF. Using reference TRBV7-2 and TRBJ1-5 for the parts outside the CDR3, the full variable domain is GAGVSQSPSNKVTEKGKDVELRCDPISGHTALYWYRQSLGQGLEFLIYFQGNSAPDKSGLPSDRFSAERTGGSVSTLTIQRTQQEDSAVYLCASSLGGGYQPQHFGDGTRLSIL.